A selection of T cell receptor beta chains follows, all from one sample in a study of CD8+ T cells in alopecia areata. Repertoires were generated with immunoSEQ multiplex PCR, while TCRdb's copy carries only in-frame clones and drops some. The sample records 110,000 to 150,000 clones, less than 65% being singletons. Sequencing input: CD8+ T cells sorted from blood. These receptors were taken from a human donor in good health. Both conserved end residues are part of each CDR3. A D gene is named only where the DNA matches it firmly. Rows may omit the clone size; those that give it use once, few, many or a size class.

cdr3_length	clone_size	j_call	d_call	v_call	cdr3_nt	cdr3_aa
16	-	TRBJ1-2	-	TRBV4-1	TGCGCCAGCAGCCAAGAAGGCTCAGAGGGGAACTATGGCTACACCTTC	CASSQEGSEGNYGYTF
14	-	TRBJ2-1	-	TRBV5-6	TGTGCCAGCACTCCACTTCGGGGGACGAATGAGCAGTTCTTC	CASTPLRGTNEQFF
16	-	TRBJ2-6	-	TRBV12-5	TGTGCTAGTGGTTTGGTACTGTTTAGTGGGGCCAACGTCCTGACTTTC	CASGLVLFSGANVLTF
15	-	TRBJ1-2	-	TRBV14	TGTGCCAGCAGCCTAAGGGACAATCTGGACGGTGGCTACACCTTC	CASSLRDNLDGGYTF
12	-	TRBJ2-7	-	TRBV2	TGTGCCAGCGTCAGGGCTCGTGACGAGCAGTACTTC	CASVRARDEQYF
14	-	TRBJ2-1	TRBD2	TRBV29-1	TGCAGCGTTGAGTTAAGCGGGACGGTTAATGAGCAGTTCTTC	CSVELSGTVNEQFF
16	-	TRBJ2-1	-	TRBV6-1	TGTGCCAGCAGTGAAGCGCTGGACAGACCCTACAATGAGCAGTTCTTC	CASSEALDRPYNEQFF
16	-	TRBJ2-1	TRBD2	TRBV7-9	TGTGCCGGTGGGACTAGCGGGAGTCGGTCCTACAATGAGCAGTTCTTC	CAGGTSGSRSYNEQFF
15	-	TRBJ2-7	TRBD1	TRBV5-4	TGTGCCAGCAGCCAAGGGACAGGGGGCTCCTACGAGCAGTACTTC	CASSQGTGGSYEQYF
12	few	TRBJ2-3	-	TRBV27	TGTGCCAGCAGTAGGAGCACAGATACGCAGTATTTT	CASSRSTDTQYF